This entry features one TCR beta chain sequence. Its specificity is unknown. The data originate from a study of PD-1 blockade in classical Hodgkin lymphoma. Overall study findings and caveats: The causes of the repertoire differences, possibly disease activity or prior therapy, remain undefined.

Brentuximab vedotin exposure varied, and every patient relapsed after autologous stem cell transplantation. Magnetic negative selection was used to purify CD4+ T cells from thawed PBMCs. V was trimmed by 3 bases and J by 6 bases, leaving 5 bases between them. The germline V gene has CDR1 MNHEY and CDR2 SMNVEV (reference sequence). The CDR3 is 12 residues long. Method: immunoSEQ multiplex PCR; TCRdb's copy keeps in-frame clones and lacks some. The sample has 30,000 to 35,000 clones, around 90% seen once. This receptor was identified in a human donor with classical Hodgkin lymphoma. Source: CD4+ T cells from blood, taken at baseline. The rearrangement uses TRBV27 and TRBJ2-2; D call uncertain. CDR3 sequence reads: CASSFMSGELFF. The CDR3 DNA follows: TGTGCCAGCAGTTTCATGTCCGGGGAGCTGTTTTTT.